The 8 T cell receptor beta chains below all came from one sample that was sequenced in a study of T-cell memory formation after mild COVID-19. Each CDR3 protein gets one entry after TCRdb re-called the 5' RACE reads with MiXCR. The data hold roughly 320,000 distinct CDR3 sequences, with over 25% observed a single time. Material for sequencing was PBMCs or a T cell subset sorted from them (not recorded which). The receptors originated from an adult woman who had mild COVID-19 (a few samples of this study predate the infection). Cell type and time point are not known.

The rearrangement uses TRBV20-1 and TRBJ1-1, with no clear D. Trimming removed 1 base from V and 1 base from J, with 13 bases in between. This CDR3 contains 15 residues. Germline CDR1 is DFQATT and CDR2 is SNEGSKA (reference sequence). The CDR3 loop reads CSARVRPGSNTEAFF. CDR3 DNA: TGCAGTGCTAGAGTGCGGCCCGGATCGAACACTGAAGCTTTCTTT.

This chain uses TRBV12-3 or TRBV12-4 with TRBJ2-5; 10 nucleotides agree with TRBD1. The CDR3 has 13 residues. V dropped 1 base and J dropped 7; count of bases not matched to a gene: 0. The CDR3 loop reads CASSLGDRGTQYF. The CDR3 nucleotides read TGTGCCAGCAGTTTAGGGGACAGGGGGACCCAGTACTTC.

This chain links TRBV4-2 with TRBJ2-1; 11 bases map to TRBD2. The junction had 4 bases not matched to a gene; V was cut back by 3 bases and J by 0 bases. This CDR3 has 17 residues. The germline CDR1 and CDR2 sequences are LGHNA and YNFKEQ. Here the CDR3 reads CASSHTSGGSSYNEQFF. DNA of the CDR3: TGTGCCAGCAGCCACACTAGCGGGGGTAGCTCCTACAATGAGCAGTTCTTC.

This clonotype showed up just a few times. The rearrangement uses TRBV24-1 and TRBJ2-1; D unresolved. V lost 10 bases and J 0 bases, leaving 9 bases between the germline ends. Germline loops: CDR1 KGHDR, CDR2 SFDVKD. CDR3 length: 13 amino acids. DNA for the CDR3: TGTGCCACTCAGGACCCCTCCTACAATGAGCAGTTCTTC. Translated, it gives CATQDPSYNEQFF.

This clonotype was seen repeatedly, ten times or more. The V and J genes are TRBV6-5 and TRBJ2-7, with unresolved D. The germline V gene has CDR1 MNHEY and CDR2 SVGAGI. The CDR3 extends over 14 amino acids. V shed 0 bases and J shed 3 bases, with 9 bases lying between them. As DNA, the CDR3 is TGTGCCAGCAGTTACTCCCCTACCAACTACGAGCAGTACTTC. It codes for CASSYSPTNYEQYF.

This chain links TRBV7-2 with TRBJ2-3; no clear D. The ends were cut back, 5 bases at V and 0 bases at J, with 6 bases in the middle. Germline CDR1 reads SGHTA; CDR2 reads FQGNSA. There are 13 residues in the CDR3. The CDR3 DNA reads as TGTGCCAGCAGCCGGGCCAGCACAGATACGCAGTATTTT. It codes for CASSRASTDTQYF.

The J gene is TRBJ2-1, the V gene TRBV29-1, with 8 bases that match TRBD2. CDR3 length: 15 residues. The trim removed 6 bases at V and 5 bases at J, leaving 12 bases unmatched. The germline gives CDR1 SQVTM, CDR2 ANQGSEA. The CDR3 is CSVAWGLDPNNEQFF. Here the CDR3 DNA reads TGCAGCGTCGCATGGGGACTAGACCCGAACAATGAGCAGTTCTTC.

This clonotype has a handful of counts. The V call is TRBV7-9, the J call TRBJ1-5, with 9 bases fitting TRBD1. V shed 5 bases, J shed 1 base, and the junction held 9 bases outside the gene matches. This CDR3 is built from 17 residues. Per the germline V gene, CDR1 is SEHNR and CDR2 is FQNEAQ (reference sequence). The CDR3 sequence is CASSKTGGSMSNQPQHF. CDR3 DNA: TGTGCCAGCAGCAAGACAGGGGGGAGCATGAGCAATCAGCCCCAGCATTTT.